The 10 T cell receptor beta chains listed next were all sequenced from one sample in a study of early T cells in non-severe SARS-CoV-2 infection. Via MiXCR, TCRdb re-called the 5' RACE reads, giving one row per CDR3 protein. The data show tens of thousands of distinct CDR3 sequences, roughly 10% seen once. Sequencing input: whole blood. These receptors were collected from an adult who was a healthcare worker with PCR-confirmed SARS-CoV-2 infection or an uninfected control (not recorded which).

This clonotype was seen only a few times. CDR3 bases: TGTGCCAGCAGCTCAGGAATTAGACTAGCGGGATCCTACGAGCAGTACTTC. This translates into CASSSGIRLAGSYEQYF. The rearrangement joins TRBV7-9 to TRBJ2-7; 11 positions agree with TRBD2. The germline V gene has CDR1 SEHNR and CDR2 FQNEAQ (reference sequence). This CDR3 region has 17 residues. V shed 4 bases and J 1 base; nucleotides not matched to a gene: 9.

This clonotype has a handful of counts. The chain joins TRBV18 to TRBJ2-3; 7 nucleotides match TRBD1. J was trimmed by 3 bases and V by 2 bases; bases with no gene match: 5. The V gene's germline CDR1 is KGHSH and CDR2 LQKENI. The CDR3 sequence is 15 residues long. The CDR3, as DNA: TGTGCCAGCTCACCAAACAGGGGTCGGACAGATACGCAGTATTTT. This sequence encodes CASSPNRGRTDTQYF.

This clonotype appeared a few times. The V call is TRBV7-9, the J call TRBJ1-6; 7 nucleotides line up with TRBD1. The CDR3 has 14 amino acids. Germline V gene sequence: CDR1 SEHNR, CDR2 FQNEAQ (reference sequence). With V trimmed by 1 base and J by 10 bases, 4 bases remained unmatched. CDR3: CASSLETGDSPLHF. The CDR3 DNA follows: TGTGCCAGCAGCTTAGAAACAGGGGACTCACCCCTCCACTTT. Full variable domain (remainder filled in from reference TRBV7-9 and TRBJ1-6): DTGVSQNPRHKITKRGQNVTFRCDPISEHNRLYWYRQTLGQGPEFLTYFQNEAQLEKSRLLSDRFSAERPKGSFSTLEIQRTEQGDSAMYLCASSLETGDSPLHFGNGTRLTVT.

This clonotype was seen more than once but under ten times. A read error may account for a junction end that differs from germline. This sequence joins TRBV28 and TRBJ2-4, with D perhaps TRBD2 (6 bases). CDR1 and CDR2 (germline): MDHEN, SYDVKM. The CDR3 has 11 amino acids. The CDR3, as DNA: TGTGCCAGCAGTGGCAAGGGAGGTCGTTTCTTC. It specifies CASSGKGGRFF.

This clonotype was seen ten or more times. In nucleotides, the CDR3 is TGTGCCAGCAGCCCCCCTAAGGGCCCGAACACCGGGGAGCTGTTTTTT. Residues: CASSPPKGPNTGELFF. The genes are TRBV11-2 and TRBJ2-2; D remains unclear. There are 16 residues in the CDR3. V was trimmed by 5 bases and J by 0 bases, leaving 13 bases between them. In germline, CDR1 is SGHAT, CDR2 FQNNGV. Full variable domain (rest looked up from reference TRBV11-2 and TRBJ2-2): EAGVAQSPRYKIIEKRQSVAFWCNPISGHATLYWYQQILGQGPKLLIQFQNNGVVDDSQLPKDRFSAERLKGVDSTLKIQPAKLEDSAVYLCASSPPKGPNTGELFFGEGSRLTVL.

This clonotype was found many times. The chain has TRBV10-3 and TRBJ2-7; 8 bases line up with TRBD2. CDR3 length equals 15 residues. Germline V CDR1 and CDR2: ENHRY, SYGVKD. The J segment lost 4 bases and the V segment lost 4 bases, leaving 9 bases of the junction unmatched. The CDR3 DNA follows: TGTGCCATCAGTGGAGGGCGGGAGGTGCGGTACGAGCAGTACTTC. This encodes CAISGGREVRYEQYF.

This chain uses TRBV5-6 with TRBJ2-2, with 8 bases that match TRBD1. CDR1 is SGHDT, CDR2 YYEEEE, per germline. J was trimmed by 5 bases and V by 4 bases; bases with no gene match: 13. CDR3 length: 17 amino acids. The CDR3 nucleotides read TGTGCCAGCAGCCGTGGCGAGGCCAGGGGGCTTACCGGGGAGCTGTTTTTT. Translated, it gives CASSRGEARGLTGELFF.

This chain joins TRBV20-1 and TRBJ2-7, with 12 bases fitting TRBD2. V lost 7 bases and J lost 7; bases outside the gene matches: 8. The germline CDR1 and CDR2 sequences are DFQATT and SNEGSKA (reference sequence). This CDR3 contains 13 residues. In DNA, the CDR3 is TGCAGTGTCCGCGGGGGACTAGCGGGTGAGCAGTACTTC. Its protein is CSVRGGLAGEQYF.

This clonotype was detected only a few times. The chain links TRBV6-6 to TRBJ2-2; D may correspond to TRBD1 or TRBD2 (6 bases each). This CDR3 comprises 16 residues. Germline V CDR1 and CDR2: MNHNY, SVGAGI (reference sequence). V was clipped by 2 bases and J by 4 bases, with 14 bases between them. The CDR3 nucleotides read TGTGCCAGCAGTTACCTCGGGGGCGCGAGCACCGGGGAGCTGTTTTTT. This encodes CASSYLGGASTGELFF.

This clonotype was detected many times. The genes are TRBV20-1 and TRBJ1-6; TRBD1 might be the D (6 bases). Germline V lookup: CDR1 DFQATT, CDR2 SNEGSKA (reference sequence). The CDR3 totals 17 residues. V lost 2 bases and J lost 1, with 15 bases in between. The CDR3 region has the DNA TGCAGTGCTAGAATGTGGGGGGGGGCGTCCTATAATTCACCCCTCCACTTT. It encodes CSARMWGGASYNSPLHF.